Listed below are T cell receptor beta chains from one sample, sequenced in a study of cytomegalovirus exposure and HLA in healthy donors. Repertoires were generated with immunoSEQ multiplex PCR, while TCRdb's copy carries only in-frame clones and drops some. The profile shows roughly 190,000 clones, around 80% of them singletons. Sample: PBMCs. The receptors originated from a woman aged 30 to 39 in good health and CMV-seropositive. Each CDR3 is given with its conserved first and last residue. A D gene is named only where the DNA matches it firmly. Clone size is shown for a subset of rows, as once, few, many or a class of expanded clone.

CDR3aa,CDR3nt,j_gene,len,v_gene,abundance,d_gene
CASSRLLGTAKNTEAFF,TGTGCCAGCAGCCGACTTTTAGGGACAGCAAAGAACACTGAAGCTTTCTTT,TRBJ1-1,17,TRBV5-6,.,TRBD1
CASSQDYRGFNQPQHF,TGCGCCAGCAGCCAAGATTATCGGGGTTTTAATCAGCCCCAGCATTTT,TRBJ1-5,16,TRBV4-3,.,.
CASRGTGLVQPQHF,TGTGCCAGCAGGGGGACAGGTCTTGTTCAGCCCCAGCATTTT,TRBJ1-5,14,TRBV2,.,TRBD1
CASSQIRSRGELFF,TGTGCCAGCAGCCAAATTCGGTCTAGGGGGGAGCTGTTTTTT,TRBJ2-2,14,TRBV7-6,.,.
CAWSVGQGIYNEQFF,TGTGCCTGGAGTGTAGGACAGGGGATCTACAATGAGCAGTTCTTC,TRBJ2-1,15,TRBV30,.,TRBD1
CATSREGGQNYGYTF,TGTGCCACCAGCAGAGAAGGCGGACAAAACTATGGCTACACCTTC,TRBJ1-2,15,TRBV15,once,.
CASSVATAGVGYEQYF,TGTGCCAGCAGCGTGGCAACGGCGGGAGTAGGGTACGAGCAGTACTTC,TRBJ2-7,16,TRBV9,.,TRBD2
CASSRNEKLFF,TGTGCCAGCAGCCGGAATGAAAAACTGTTTTTT,TRBJ1-4,11,TRBV28,.,.
CASTQEMGGGTEAFF,TGCGCCAGCACCCAAGAGATGGGGGGGGGCACTGAAGCTTTCTTT,TRBJ1-1,15,TRBV5-1,.,.
CASSQGLAVLGETQYF,TGCGCCAGCAGCCAGGGACTAGCGGTCTTAGGGGAGACCCAGTACTTC,TRBJ2-5,16,TRBV5-1,.,TRBD2
CASRKTGGWGNEKLFF,TGTGCCAGCAGGAAGACAGGGGGCTGGGGGAATGAAAAACTGTTTTTT,TRBJ1-4,16,TRBV2,.,TRBD1
CASSGRTGTDEKLFF,TGTGCCAGCAGCGGTCGGACAGGGACAGATGAAAAACTGTTTTTT,TRBJ1-4,15,TRBV7-2,.,TRBD1
CSASTGYGYTF,TGCAGTGCTAGTACGGGCTATGGCTACACCTTC,TRBJ1-2,11,TRBV20-1,.,.
CASSLLTESSGNTIYF,TGTGCCAGCAGCTTACTTACAGAGAGCTCTGGAAACACCATATATTTT,TRBJ1-3,16,TRBV7-9,.,.
CASSSGTSGGRGSPDTQYF,TGTGCCAGCAGCTCCGGGACTAGCGGGGGACGAGGTTCGCCAGATACGCAGTATTTT,TRBJ2-3,19,TRBV5-5,.,TRBD2
CASSLDSGKAPQHF,TGTGCCAGCAGCTTAGATTCGGGTAAGGCCCCCCAGCATTTT,TRBJ1-5,14,TRBV7-2,.,.
CASSLFRETIGYTF,TGTGCCAGCAGCTTATTCCGGGAGACGATTGGCTACACCTTC,TRBJ1-2,14,TRBV7-2,.,.
CASSLRDRAYNEQFF,TGTGCCAGCAGCTTGCGGGACAGGGCCTACAATGAGCAGTTCTTC,TRBJ2-1,15,TRBV5-4,.,TRBD1
CASSLDRYTEAFF,TGTGCCAGCAGCTTAGACAGGTACACTGAAGCTTTCTTT,TRBJ1-1,13,TRBV7-9,.,.
CASSGLAGGGYEQYF,TGCGCCAGCAGTGGTCTAGCGGGAGGAGGGTACGAGCAGTACTTC,TRBJ2-7,15,TRBV10-2,.,TRBD2
CASSLDPGGTYEQYF,TGTGCCAGCAGCTTAGATCCAGGGGGGACCTACGAGCAGTACTTC,TRBJ2-7,15,TRBV7-2,.,.
CASSLDPGTVKVTGELFF,TGTGCCAGCAGCTTGGACCCAGGGACAGTTAAGGTCACCGGGGAGCTGTTTTTT,TRBJ2-2,18,TRBV5-4,once,TRBD1
CASSLGGDGAYEQYF,TGTGCCAGCAGTTTAGGCGGGGACGGTGCCTACGAGCAGTACTTC,TRBJ2-7,15,TRBV28,.,.
CASSRGQGAFTEAFF,TGCGCCAGCAGCCGAGGACAGGGGGCCTTCACTGAAGCTTTCTTT,TRBJ1-1,15,TRBV4-3,.,TRBD1
CASSARDTLYEQYF,TGCGCCAGCAGCGCCCGGGACACCCTCTACGAGCAGTACTTC,TRBJ2-7,14,TRBV5-1,.,.
CASSSTVSGANVLTF,TGCGCCAGCAGCTCGACAGTCTCTGGGGCCAACGTCCTGACTTTC,TRBJ2-6,15,TRBV5-1,.,.
CASSLGHLYEQYF,TGTGCCAGCAGCCTGGGACACCTCTACGAGCAGTACTTC,TRBJ2-7,13,TRBV7-2,.,.
CASSLLRGTEAFF,TGTGCCAGCAGCTTACTCCGGGGCACTGAAGCTTTCTTT,TRBJ1-1,13,TRBV11-3,once,.
CASSPDWNQETQYF,TGTGCCAGCAGCCCGGACTGGAATCAAGAGACCCAGTACTTC,TRBJ2-5,14,TRBV9,.,.
CASSYRGRYEQYF,TGTGCCAGCAGTTACAGGGGACGCTACGAGCAGTACTTC,TRBJ2-7,13,TRBV27,.,TRBD1
CAWNRGGALVAFF,TGTGCCTGGAACCGAGGGGGCGCGTTAGTGGCTTTCTTT,TRBJ1-1,13,TRBV30,.,TRBD1
CASSEAPQGGTF,TGTGCCAGCAGTGAAGCGCCCCAGGGAGGCACCTTC,TRBJ1-2,12,TRBV2,.,.
CASSVFDGGDYGYTF,TGTGCCAGCAGCGTATTCGATGGGGGGGACTATGGCTACACCTTC,TRBJ1-2,15,TRBV7-9,.,.
CASRGRDYGYTF,TGTGCCAGCAGAGGGAGAGACTATGGCTACACCTTC,TRBJ1-2,12,TRBV2,.,.
CASSQVIGSGTDNSPLHF,TGCGCCAGCAGCCAAGTGATCGGCTCCGGGACAGATAATTCACCCCTCCACTTT,TRBJ1-6,18,TRBV4-1,.,TRBD1
CASSFPARDRGRYSYGYTF,TGTGCCAGCAGTTTCCCCGCCCGGGACAGGGGGCGGTATAGCTATGGCTACACCTTC,TRBJ1-2,19,TRBV27,.,TRBD1
CASSFSGSYEQYF,TGCGCCAGCAGCTTCTCGGGGTCCTACGAGCAGTACTTC,TRBJ2-7,13,TRBV5-1,.,.
CASTPSAVNTGELFF,TGTGCCAGCACCCCTTCAGCGGTGAACACCGGGGAGCTGTTTTTT,TRBJ2-2,15,TRBV7-7,.,.
CASSHLGLGAYYGYTF,TGTGCCAGCAGCCACCTCGGGCTTGGGGCCTACTATGGCTACACCTTC,TRBJ1-2,16,TRBV7-2,few,.
CASSFGQGAGELFF,TGCGCCAGCAGTTTTGGACAGGGGGCCGGGGAGCTGTTTTTT,TRBJ2-2,14,TRBV5-1,.,TRBD1